Below, 27 T cell receptor beta chains from the same sample are listed, as sequenced in a study of T-cell reconstitution after alpha-beta-depleted transplantation in children. During its preparation, the TCRbeta library received unique molecular identifiers. TCRdb reprocessed the PCR reads with MiXCR, giving one entry per CDR3 protein. The sample holds some 120,000 distinct CDR3 sequences, 10% seen once. Here the sequenced sample was PBMCs, taken before TCRalphabeta/CD19-depleted stem cell transplant. These receptors were collected from a boy between 2 and 15 years old with acute lymphoblastic leukemia, due to receive a stem cell transplant.

The chain combines TRBV3-1 with TRBJ1-2, with D maybe TRBD1 (5 bases). This CDR3 has 13 residues. Germline CDR1 LGHDT, CDR2 YNNKEL (reference sequence). V was pared by 1 base and J by 10 bases, with 13 bases between. The CDR3 loop is CASSQGRGTNYTF. DNA for the CDR3: TGTGCCAGCAGCCAAGGTCGTGGGACGAACTACACCTTC.

The V and J genes are TRBV9 and TRBJ2-2; no clear D. The CDR3 is 16 amino acids. Germline V gene sequence: CDR1 SGDLS, CDR2 YYNGEE. The V end lost 0 bases, the J end lost 6 bases, and 15 bases lay between the germline ends. CDR3 sequence (DNA): TGTGCCAGCAGCGTAGGGGCCATAAGTTTGTCCGGGGAGCTGTTTTTT. Protein: CASSVGAISLSGELFF. The variable domain in full, with the rest retrieved from reference TRBV9 and TRBJ2-2, is DSGVTQTPKHLITATGQRVTLRCSPRSGDLSVYWYQQSLDQGLQFLIQYYNGEERAKGNILERFSAQQFPDLHSELNLSSLELGDSALYFCASSVGAISLSGELFFGEGSRLTVL.

This clonotype was observed a handful of times. The J gene is TRBJ2-1, the V gene TRBV20-1, with 13 positions matching TRBD2. The J segment lost 0 bases and the V segment lost 2 bases, leaving 4 bases of the junction unmatched. This CDR3 is built from 17 residues. The germline V gene has CDR1 DFQATT and CDR2 SNEGSKA (reference sequence). The CDR3 DNA follows: TGCAGTGCTAGACCTGGGACTAGCGGGATCTCCTACAATGAGCAGTTCTTC. Translating it yields CSARPGTSGISYNEQFF.

This clonotype has a count of ten or more. The CDR3 DNA follows: TGTGCCAGCACCCAGACGCTTAGCACAGATACGCAGTATTTT. This encodes CASTQTLSTDTQYF. The chain is built from TRBV12-3 or TRBV12-4 and TRBJ2-3; D remains ambiguous. V lost 7 bases to trimming and J lost 0 bases, with 11 bases between them. CDR3 size: 14 residues.

The chain uses TRBV7-9 and TRBJ2-5; the match to TRBD2 covers 11 bases. CDR1 is SEHNR and CDR2 is FQNEAQ in the germline V gene (reference sequence). V gave up 5 bases and J gave up 4 bases; unmatched junction bases: 3. This CDR3 is built from 14 residues. In DNA, the CDR3 is TGTGCCAGCAGCCTGACTAGCGGGGCAGAGACCCAGTACTTC. It specifies CASSLTSGAETQYF. The full variable domain, with the rest looked up from reference TRBV7-9 and TRBJ2-5, is DTGVSQNPRHKITKRGQNVTFRCDPISEHNRLYWYRQTLGQGPEFLTYFQNEAQLEKSRLLSDRFSAERPKGSFSTLEIQRTEQGDSAMYLCASSLTSGAETQYFGPGTRLLVL.

The rearrangement links TRBV15 to TRBJ2-3; 8 bases line up with TRBD2. The V gene's germline CDR1 is LNHNV and CDR2 YYDKDF (reference sequence). The ends lost 0 bases at V and 7 bases at J; junction bases unmatched: 6. The CDR3 loop spans 15 amino acids. In DNA, the CDR3 is TGTGCCACCAGCAGAGAGGGCGGGAGGAGACATACGCAGTATTTT. It translates to CATSREGGRRHTQYF.

This clonotype was seen a few times. The chain joins TRBV5-1 to TRBJ2-1; 9 positions match TRBD2. V shed 0 bases and J 6 bases; nucleotides not matched to a gene: 7. This CDR3 contains 16 residues. The germline gives CDR1 SGHRS, CDR2 YFSETQ. The DNA of the CDR3 is TGCGCCAGCAGCTTGGAGAGCGGGGGGCCCCTCAATGAGCAGTTCTTC. Translating gives CASSLESGGPLNEQFF.

This clonotype was seen ten or more times. The rearrangement joins TRBV6-5 to TRBJ2-7; possible D gene TRBD1, 6 bases. The V gene lost 2 bases and the J gene lost 2 bases, with 13 bases spanning the gap. CDR1 is MNHEY and CDR2 is SVGAGI in the germline V gene. The CDR3 consists of 15 residues. This CDR3 is CASSYGGVGTYEQYF. CDR3 bases: TGTGCCAGCAGTTACGGGGGCGTGGGGACCTACGAGCAGTACTTC.

This clonotype showed up many times. V is TRBV20-1 and J is TRBJ1-2, with D maybe TRBD1 (5 bases). Germline CDR1 and CDR2: DFQATT and SNEGSKA (reference sequence). Between the trimmed V and J ends, which lost 0 bases and 1 base, there was a span of 9 bases. The length of the CDR3 is 14 residues. The CDR3 DNA is TGCAGTGCTAGAGATCACAGGCTTAACTATGGCTACACCTTC. The encoded protein is CSARDHRLNYGYTF.

This clonotype was seen many times. The chain combines TRBV27 with TRBJ2-7; 7 nucleotides line up with TRBD1. Germline V gene data show CDR1 as MNHEY and CDR2 as SMNVEV (reference sequence). The CDR3 loop spans 17 amino acids. V lost 2 bases to trimming and J lost 2 bases; unmatched junction nucleotides: 12. In nucleotides, the CDR3 is TGTGCCAGCAGTTTAACTAGGACAGGCCTCAAGCCCTACGAGCAGTACTTC. This gives the protein CASSLTRTGLKPYEQYF.

The genes are TRBV6-5 and TRBJ2-5, with TRBD2 identical over 7 bases. This CDR3 spans 14 amino acids. With V trimmed by 4 bases and J by 1 base, 3 bases remained unmatched. Germline loops: CDR1 MNHEY, CDR2 SVGAGI. The DNA for the CDR3 is TGTGCCAGCAGTTTCACTAGCGTCCAAGAGACCCAGTACTTC. Its translation is CASSFTSVQETQYF.

This clonotype was observed many times. The rearrangement joins TRBV12-3 or TRBV12-4 to TRBJ2-3; no definite D call. This CDR3 spans 16 amino acids. The V and J ends lost 4 bases and 4 bases respectively, with 18 bases between them. CDR3 residues: CASSSPLRESADTQYF. The CDR3 bases are TGTGCCAGCAGTTCCCCCCTAAGGGAAAGCGCAGATACGCAGTATTTT.

There are many counts of this clonotype. The gene calls are TRBV9 and TRBJ2-7, with TRBD2 as a possible D gene (5 bases). The CDR3 has 15 residues. Trimming removed 1 base from V and 0 bases from J, with 11 bases in between. Germline CDR1 SGDLS, CDR2 YYNGEE. Here the CDR3 DNA reads TGTGCCAGCAGCGTAAGTGGGAGTCCCTCCTACGAGCAGTACTTC. Amino acids: CASSVSGSPSYEQYF.

This chain joins TRBV20-1 and TRBJ2-1; D remains ambiguous. The V gene's germline CDR1 is DFQATT and CDR2 SNEGSKA (reference sequence). V was clipped by 1 base and J by 0 bases, with 10 bases between them. The length of the CDR3 is 15 residues. For the CDR3, the DNA is TGCAGTGCTAGAGGAAGAGACCACTCCTACAATGAGCAGTTCTTC. The encoded protein is CSARGRDHSYNEQFF.

The rearrangement uses TRBV7-8 and TRBJ2-7, with D maybe TRBD1 (5 bases). Germline CDR1 is SGHVS and CDR2 is FQNEAQ. Deletions cut 3 bases from V and 0 bases from J, with 15 bases between. CDR3 size: 16 residues. In nucleotides, the CDR3 is TGTGCCAGCAGCTTTTATGGACACCGGAGCTCCTACGAGCAGTACTTC. It yields the protein CASSFYGHRSSYEQYF.

This clonotype came up many times. The V and J genes are TRBV5-1 and TRBJ1-2; D possibly corresponds to TRBD1 (5 bases). This CDR3 spans 14 amino acids. Trimming stripped 0 bases from V and 1 base from J, with 7 bases between. Germline CDR1 reads SGHRS; CDR2 reads YFSETQ. The CDR3 coding sequence is TGCGCCAGCAGCTTGGGACAGAATAACTATGGCTACACCTTC. Translated: CASSLGQNNYGYTF.

This clonotype came up many times. J is TRBJ2-6 and V is TRBV12-3 or TRBV12-4, with D maybe TRBD2 (5 bases). The CDR3 is made up of 15 amino acids. The germline V and J ends were trimmed by 8 bases and 1 base, with 12 bases remaining between them. Here the CDR3 DNA reads TGTGCCAGCCCGAGGGCCGGGTCTGGGGCCAACGTCCTGACTTTC. Protein: CASPRAGSGANVLTF.

This clonotype was counted at least ten times. The rearrangement joins TRBV25-1 to TRBJ1-5, with 9 bases identical to TRBD1. Unmatched junction bases numbered 14, after V lost 6 bases and J lost 2 bases. Germline CDR1 is MGHDK and CDR2 is SYGVNS. The CDR3 is 18 residues long. The CDR3 protein is CASSPGQGEVEGNQPQHF. The CDR3 DNA reads TGTGCCAGCAGCCCGGGACAGGGAGAGGTCGAGGGCAATCAGCCCCAGCATTTT.

This clonotype was observed many times. The chain joins TRBV12-3 or TRBV12-4 to TRBJ2-7, with D tentatively TRBD1 (8 bases). The CDR3 is made up of 15 amino acids. The ends were cut back, 3 bases at V and 7 bases at J, with 19 bases in the middle. The CDR3 region is CASSLGGQGAWEQYF. CDR3 nucleotide sequence: TGTGCCAGCAGTTTGGGGGGGCAGGGGGCTTGGGAGCAGTACTTC.

The chain has TRBV20-1 and TRBJ2-1; D might be TRBD2 (6 bases). The CDR3 loop spans 14 amino acids. CDR1 and CDR2 (germline): DFQATT, SNEGSKA (reference sequence). The ends were cut back, 6 bases at V and 0 bases at J, with 12 bases in the middle. The CDR3 DNA reads as TGCAGTGCGCCTGTAGCGGTCTCCTACAATGAGCAGTTCTTC. This translates into CSAPVAVSYNEQFF.

This clonotype was seen a handful of times. The chain combines TRBV19 with TRBJ1-1; D is perhaps TRBD1 (5 bases). Trimming left V 3 bases short and J 4 bases short, with 12 bases between. The germline gives CDR1 LNHDA, CDR2 SQIVND (reference sequence). The CDR3 is 14 residues long. CDR3 sequence: CASSIVGTSTEAFF. The CDR3 bases are TGTGCCAGTAGTATCGTGGGGACTAGCACTGAAGCTTTCTTT.

The CDR3 region has the DNA TGCAGCGTGACGACTAGCGGGAGAAGATGGGAGATCACAGATACGCAGTATTTT. This sequence encodes CSVTTSGRRWEITDTQYF. The rearrangement links TRBV29-1 to TRBJ2-3; 12 bases agree with TRBD2. CDR3 size: 18 residues. V lost 6 bases and J lost 2; bases outside the gene matches: 15. The V gene's germline CDR1 is SQVTM and CDR2 ANQGSEA.

The V and J genes are TRBV19 and TRBJ2-1; TRBD1 matches 10 bases. The germline V gene has CDR1 LNHDA and CDR2 SQIVND (reference sequence). This CDR3 contains 14 residues. The J segment lost 6 bases and the V segment lost 9 bases, leaving 8 bases of the junction unmatched. The CDR3 DNA follows: TGTGCCAGCCACCGGGACAGGGGTTTCAATGAGCAGTTCTTC. Protein: CASHRDRGFNEQFF.

The gene calls are TRBV29-1 and TRBJ2-1; 9 positions agree with TRBD2. Trimming cost V 5 bases and J 7 bases; bases outside gene matches: 15. Germline-derived CDR1 and CDR2 are SQVTM and ANQGSEA. The CDR3 covers 16 residues. CDR3 bases: TGCAGCGTTCTGGAGGGCGGGAGGGCCCTTGGGAATGAGCAGTTCTTC. Translation gives CSVLEGGRALGNEQFF.

This chain links TRBV5-6 with TRBJ2-3; possible D gene TRBD1, 5 bases. The germline gives CDR1 SGHDT, CDR2 YYEEEE. Trimming shortened V by 4 bases and J by 5 bases, and 14 bases separated the two germline ends. This CDR3 region has 14 residues. CDR3 sequence reads: CASSADMWEDTQYF. CDR3 sequence (DNA): TGTGCCAGCAGCGCGGACATGTGGGAAGATACGCAGTATTTT.

This clonotype was counted many times. The V call is TRBV12-3 or TRBV12-4, the J call TRBJ2-7; D unresolved. This CDR3 region has 14 residues. V was shortened by 1 base and J by 5 bases, with 12 bases between the two germline ends. The CDR3 here is CASSLGTFQNEQYF. The CDR3 DNA reads TGTGCCAGCAGTTTAGGGACGTTTCAAAACGAGCAGTACTTC.

This clonotype appeared a few times. This sequence joins TRBV20-1 and TRBJ2-1; 8 nucleotides line up with TRBD2. The CDR3 runs to 14 residues. Germline V gene data show CDR1 as DFQATT and CDR2 as SNEGSKA (reference sequence). The trim removed 5 bases at V and 10 bases at J, leaving 13 bases unmatched. The CDR3 protein is CSAQPGLERYEQFF. The CDR3 DNA is TGCAGTGCTCAACCGGGACTAGAAAGATACGAGCAGTTCTTC.